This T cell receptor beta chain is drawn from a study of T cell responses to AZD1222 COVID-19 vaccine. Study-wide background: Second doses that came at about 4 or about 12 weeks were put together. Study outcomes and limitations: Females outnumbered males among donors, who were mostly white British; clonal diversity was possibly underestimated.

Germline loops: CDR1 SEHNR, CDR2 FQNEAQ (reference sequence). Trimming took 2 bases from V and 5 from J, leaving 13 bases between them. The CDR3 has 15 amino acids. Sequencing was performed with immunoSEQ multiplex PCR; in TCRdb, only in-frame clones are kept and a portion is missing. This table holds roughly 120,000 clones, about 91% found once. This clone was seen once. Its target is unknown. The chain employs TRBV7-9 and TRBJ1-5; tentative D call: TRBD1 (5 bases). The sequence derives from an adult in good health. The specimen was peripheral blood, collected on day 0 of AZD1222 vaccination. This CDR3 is CASSLSGTGDQPQHF. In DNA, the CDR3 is TGTGCCAGCAGCTTATCCGGGACTGGGGATCAGCCCCAGCATTTT.